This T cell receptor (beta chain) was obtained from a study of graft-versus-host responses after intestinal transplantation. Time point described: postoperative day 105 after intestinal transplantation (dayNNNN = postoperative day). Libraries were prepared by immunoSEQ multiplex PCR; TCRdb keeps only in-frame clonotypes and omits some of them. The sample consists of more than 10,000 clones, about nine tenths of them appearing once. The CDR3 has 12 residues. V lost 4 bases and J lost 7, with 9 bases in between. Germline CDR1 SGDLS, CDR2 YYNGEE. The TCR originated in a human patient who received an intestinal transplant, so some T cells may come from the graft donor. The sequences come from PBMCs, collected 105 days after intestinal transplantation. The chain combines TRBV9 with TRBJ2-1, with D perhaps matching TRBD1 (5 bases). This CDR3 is CASSYDRNEQFF. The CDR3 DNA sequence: TGTGCCAGCAGCTACGACAGAAATGAGCAGTTCTTC.